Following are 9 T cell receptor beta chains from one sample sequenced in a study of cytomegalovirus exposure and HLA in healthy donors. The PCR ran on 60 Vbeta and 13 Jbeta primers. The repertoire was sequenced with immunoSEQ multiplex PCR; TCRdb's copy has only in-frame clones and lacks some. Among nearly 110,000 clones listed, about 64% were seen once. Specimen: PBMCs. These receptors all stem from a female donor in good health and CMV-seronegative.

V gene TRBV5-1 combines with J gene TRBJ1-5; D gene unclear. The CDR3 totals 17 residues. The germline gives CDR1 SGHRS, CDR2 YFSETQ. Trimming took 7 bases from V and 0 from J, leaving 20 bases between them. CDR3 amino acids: CASHLSWSEYSNQPQHF. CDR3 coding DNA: TGCGCCAGCCACTTGTCGTGGTCGGAGTATAGCAATCAGCCCCAGCATTTT.

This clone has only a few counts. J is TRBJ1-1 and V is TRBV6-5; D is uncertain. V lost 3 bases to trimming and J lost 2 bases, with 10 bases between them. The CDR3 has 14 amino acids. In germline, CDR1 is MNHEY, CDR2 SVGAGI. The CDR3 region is CASSYSQANTEAFF. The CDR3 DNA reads TGTGCCAGCAGTTATTCCCAAGCTAACACTGAAGCTTTCTTT.

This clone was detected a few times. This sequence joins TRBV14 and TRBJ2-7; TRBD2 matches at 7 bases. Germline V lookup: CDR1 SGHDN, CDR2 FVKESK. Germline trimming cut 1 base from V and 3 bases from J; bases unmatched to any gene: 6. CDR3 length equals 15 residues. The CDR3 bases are TGTGCCAGCAGCCAAGGGGGGGGAGCTTTCTACGAGCAGTACTTC. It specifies CASSQGGGAFYEQYF.

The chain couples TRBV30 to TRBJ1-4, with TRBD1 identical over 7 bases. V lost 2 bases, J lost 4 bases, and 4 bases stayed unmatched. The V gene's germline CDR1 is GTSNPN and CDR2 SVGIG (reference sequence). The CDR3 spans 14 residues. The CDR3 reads CAWSHRGGNEKLFF. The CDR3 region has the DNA TGTGCCTGGAGTCACAGGGGTGGTAATGAAAAACTGTTTTTT.

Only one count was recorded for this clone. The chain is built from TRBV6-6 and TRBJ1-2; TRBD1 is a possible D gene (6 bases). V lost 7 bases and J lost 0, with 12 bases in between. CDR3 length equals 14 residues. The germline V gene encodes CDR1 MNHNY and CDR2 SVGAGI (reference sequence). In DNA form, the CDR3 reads TGTGCCAGCACAAGTACAGGGACTAACTATGGCTACACCTTC. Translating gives CASTSTGTNYGYTF.

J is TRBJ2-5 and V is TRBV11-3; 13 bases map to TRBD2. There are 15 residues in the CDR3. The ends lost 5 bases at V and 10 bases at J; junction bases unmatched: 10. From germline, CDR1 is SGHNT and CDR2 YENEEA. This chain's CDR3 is CASSAGTSGTRGQYF. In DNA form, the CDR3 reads TGTGCCAGCAGCGCCGGGACTAGCGGGACGAGGGGCCAGTACTTC.

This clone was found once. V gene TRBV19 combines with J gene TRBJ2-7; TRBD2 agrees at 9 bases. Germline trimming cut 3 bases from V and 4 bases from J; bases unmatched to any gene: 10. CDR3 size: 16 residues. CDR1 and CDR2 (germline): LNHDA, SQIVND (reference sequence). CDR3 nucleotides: TGTGCCAGTAGTATCTCCGGCGGGAGGGGTAATTACGAGCAGTACTTC. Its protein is CASSISGGRGNYEQYF.

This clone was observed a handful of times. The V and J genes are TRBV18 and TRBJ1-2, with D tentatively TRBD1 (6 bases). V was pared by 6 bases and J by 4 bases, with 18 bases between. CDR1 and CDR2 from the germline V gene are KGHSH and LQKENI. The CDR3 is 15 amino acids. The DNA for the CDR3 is TGTGCCAGCTCCCCTAAAGACAGGAACGTCTATGGCTACACCTTC. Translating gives CASSPKDRNVYGYTF.

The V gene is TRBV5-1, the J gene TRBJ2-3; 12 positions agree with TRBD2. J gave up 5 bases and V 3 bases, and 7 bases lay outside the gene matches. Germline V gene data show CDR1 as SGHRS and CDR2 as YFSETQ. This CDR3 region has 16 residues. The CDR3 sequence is CASSSGLAGRVDTQYF. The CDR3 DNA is TGCGCCAGCAGCTCCGGACTAGCGGGAAGGGTAGATACGCAGTATTTT. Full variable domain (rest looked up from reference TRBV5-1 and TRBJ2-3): KAGVTQTPRYLIKTRGQQVTLSCSPISGHRSVSWYQQTPGQGLQFLFEYFSETQRNKGNFPGRFSGRQFSNSRSEMNVSTLELGDSALYLCASSSGLAGRVDTQYFGPGTRLTVL.